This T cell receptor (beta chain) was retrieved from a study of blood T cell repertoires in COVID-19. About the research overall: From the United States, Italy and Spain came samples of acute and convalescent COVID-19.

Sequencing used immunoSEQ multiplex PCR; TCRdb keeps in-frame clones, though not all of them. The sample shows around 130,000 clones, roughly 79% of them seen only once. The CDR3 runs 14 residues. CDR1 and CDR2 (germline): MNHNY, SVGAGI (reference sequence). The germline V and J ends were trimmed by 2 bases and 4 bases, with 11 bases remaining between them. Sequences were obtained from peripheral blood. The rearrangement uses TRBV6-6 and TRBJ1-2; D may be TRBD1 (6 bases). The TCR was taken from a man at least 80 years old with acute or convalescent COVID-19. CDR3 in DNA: TGTGCCAGCAGTTACGTGACAGGCAGCTATGGCTACACCTTC. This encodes CASSYVTGSYGYTF.